The clone carrying this T cell receptor (beta chain) is a singleton in its sample. This CDR3 region has 13 residues. Germline CDR1 is LNHDA and CDR2 is SQIVND (reference sequence). V gave up 10 bases and J gave up 4 bases, with 13 bases separating them. Profiled with immunoSEQ multiplex PCR; TCRdb holds only in-frame clones, not every one. The sample has roughly 25,000 clones; around 87% are singletons. The data stem from a study of blood T cell repertoires in COVID-19. Source material: peripheral blood. This receptor was taken from a man aged 50 to 60 with active COVID-19. This sequence joins TRBV19 and TRBJ1-4; D is unresolved. CDR3 protein: CATAGYINEKLFF. CDR3 in DNA: TGTGCCACCGCGGGTTACATTAATGAAAAACTGTTTTTT.